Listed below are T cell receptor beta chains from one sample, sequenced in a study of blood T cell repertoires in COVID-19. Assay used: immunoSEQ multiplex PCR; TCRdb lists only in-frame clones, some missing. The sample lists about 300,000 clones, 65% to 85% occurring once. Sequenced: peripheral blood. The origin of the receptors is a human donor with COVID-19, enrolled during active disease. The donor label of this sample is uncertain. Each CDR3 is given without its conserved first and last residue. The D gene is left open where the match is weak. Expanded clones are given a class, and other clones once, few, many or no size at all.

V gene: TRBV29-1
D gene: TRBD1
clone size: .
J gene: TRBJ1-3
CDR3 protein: SAEDRGKSSGNTIY

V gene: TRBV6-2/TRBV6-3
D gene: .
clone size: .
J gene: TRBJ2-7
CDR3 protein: ASSYSTTTSPYEQY

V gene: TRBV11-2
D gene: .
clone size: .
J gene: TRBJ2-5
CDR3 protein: ASSLGIDRTQETQY

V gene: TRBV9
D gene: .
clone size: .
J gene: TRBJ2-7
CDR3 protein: ASSVGLYEQY

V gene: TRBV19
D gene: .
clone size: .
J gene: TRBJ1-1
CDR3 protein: ASRREGEAF

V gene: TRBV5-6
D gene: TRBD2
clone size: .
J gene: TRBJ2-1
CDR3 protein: ASSLESGSSYNEQF

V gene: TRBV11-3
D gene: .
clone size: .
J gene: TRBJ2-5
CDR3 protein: ASSMAQETQY

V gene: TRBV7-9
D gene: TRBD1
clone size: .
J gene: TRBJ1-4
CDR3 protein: ASSLDRNEKLF

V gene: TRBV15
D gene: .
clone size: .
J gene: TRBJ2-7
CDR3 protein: ATSKRATGDYEQY

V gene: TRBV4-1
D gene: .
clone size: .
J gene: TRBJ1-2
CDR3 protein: ASSQNIRTVYEGYT

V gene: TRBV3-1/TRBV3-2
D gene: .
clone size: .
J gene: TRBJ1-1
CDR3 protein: ASSQVPGTEAF

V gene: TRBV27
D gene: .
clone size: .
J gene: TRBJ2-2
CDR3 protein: ASSETGELF

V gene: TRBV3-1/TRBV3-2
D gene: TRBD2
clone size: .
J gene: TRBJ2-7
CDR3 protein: ASSQGLAVNSYEQY

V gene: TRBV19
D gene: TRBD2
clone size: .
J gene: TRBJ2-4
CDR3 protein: ASSIGREREDIQY

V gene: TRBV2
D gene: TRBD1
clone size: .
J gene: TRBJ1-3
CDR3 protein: ASSTQGASGNTIY

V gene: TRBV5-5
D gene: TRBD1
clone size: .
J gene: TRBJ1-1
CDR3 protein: ASRLDTGVNTEAF

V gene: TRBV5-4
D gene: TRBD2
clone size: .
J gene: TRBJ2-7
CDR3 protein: ASSSLAGGSAEQY

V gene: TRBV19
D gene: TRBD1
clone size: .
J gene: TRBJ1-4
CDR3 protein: ASSVGQAEKLF

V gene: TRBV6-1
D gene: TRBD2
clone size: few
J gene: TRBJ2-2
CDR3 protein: ASSETSGARGTGELF

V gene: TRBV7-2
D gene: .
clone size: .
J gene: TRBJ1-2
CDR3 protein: ASSIGLSNTGGYT

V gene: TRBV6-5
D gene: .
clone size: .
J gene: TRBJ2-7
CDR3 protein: ASIDGGGNYEQY

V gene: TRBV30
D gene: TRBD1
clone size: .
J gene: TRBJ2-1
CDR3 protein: AWSVPDRRSYNEQF

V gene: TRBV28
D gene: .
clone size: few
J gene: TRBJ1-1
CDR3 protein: AITNLMNTEAF

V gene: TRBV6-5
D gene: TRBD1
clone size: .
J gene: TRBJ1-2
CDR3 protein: ASLEGARGLGYT

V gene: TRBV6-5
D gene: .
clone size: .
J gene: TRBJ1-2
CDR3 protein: ASSSGSLNYGYT

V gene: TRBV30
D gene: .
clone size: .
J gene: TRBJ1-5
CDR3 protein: AWSVPGPGGNQPQH

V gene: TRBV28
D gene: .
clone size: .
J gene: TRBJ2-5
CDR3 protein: ASSFLGTQY

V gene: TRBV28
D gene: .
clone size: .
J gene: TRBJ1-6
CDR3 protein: ASRPRGSHQNSPLH

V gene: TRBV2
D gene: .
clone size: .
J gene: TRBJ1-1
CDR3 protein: AVGARVNTEAF

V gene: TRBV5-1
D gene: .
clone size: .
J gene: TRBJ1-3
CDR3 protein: ASSLIGLSGNTIY

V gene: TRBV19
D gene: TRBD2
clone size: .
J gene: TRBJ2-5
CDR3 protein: ASSGPSGRAGGETQY

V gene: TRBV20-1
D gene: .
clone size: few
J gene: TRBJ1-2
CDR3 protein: SASFGDYGYT

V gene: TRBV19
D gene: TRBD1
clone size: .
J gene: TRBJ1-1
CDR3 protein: ASSPLPTGTSEAF

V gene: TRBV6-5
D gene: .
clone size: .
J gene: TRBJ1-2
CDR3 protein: ASRSTGADYGYT

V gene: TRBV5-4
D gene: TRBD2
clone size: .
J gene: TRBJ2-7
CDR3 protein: ASSLKAGGSYEQY

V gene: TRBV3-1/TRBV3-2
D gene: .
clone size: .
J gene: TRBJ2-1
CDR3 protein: ASSLGTYNEQF

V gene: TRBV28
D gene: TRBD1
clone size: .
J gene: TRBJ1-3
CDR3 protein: AFGARGTGNTIY

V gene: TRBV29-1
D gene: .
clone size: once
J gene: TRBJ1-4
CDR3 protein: SVWGDPTNEKLF

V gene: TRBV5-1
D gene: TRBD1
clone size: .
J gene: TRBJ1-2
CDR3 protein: ASSFGQGLNYGYT

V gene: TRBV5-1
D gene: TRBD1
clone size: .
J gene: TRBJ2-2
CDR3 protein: ASSLGTGDTGELF

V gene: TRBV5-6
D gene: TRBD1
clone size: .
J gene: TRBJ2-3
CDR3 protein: ASSFGQGAADTQY

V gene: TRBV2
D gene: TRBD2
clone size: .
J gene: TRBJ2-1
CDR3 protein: ASRSGTSYNEQF

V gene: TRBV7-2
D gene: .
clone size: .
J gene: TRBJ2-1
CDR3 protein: ASSPEAGYNEQF

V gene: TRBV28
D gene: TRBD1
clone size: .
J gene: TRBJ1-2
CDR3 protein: ASSIRQGATDGYT

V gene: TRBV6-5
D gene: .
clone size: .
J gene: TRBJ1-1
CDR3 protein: ASSSIGGTEAF

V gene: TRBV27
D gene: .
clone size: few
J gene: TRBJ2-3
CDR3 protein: ASHRTSTDTQY

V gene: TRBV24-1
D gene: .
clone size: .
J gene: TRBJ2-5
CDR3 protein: ATSTGSGEETQY

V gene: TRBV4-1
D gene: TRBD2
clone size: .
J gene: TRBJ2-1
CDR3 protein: ASGTSGGREQF

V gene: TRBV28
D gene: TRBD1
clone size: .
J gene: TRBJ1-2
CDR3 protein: ASSTGTGNYGYT

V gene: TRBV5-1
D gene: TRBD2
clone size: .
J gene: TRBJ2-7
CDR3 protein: ANSSGRLLYEQY

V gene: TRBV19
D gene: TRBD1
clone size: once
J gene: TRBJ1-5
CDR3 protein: ATGQGYSNQPQH

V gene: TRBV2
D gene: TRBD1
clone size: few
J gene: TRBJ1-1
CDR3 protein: ASSGDSRNTEAF

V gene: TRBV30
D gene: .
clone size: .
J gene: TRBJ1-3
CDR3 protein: AWSVAALVLNTIY

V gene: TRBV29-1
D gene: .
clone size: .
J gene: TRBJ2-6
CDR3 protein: SVAGFSGANVLT

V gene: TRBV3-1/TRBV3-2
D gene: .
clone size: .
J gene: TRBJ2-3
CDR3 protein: ASSPGADGDTDTQY